This T cell receptor (beta chain) is from a study of cytomegalovirus exposure and HLA in healthy donors. Losses at the gene ends were 3 bases for V and 4 bases for J; bases not matched to a gene: 7. The CDR3 has 15 residues. The germline V gene encodes CDR1 LNHDA and CDR2 SQIVND (reference sequence). The PCR ran on 60 Vbeta and 13 Jbeta primers. TCRdb's table, derived via immunoSEQ multiplex PCR, lists solely in-frame clones and lacks some. The sample has some 210,000 clones; 70% to 80% are singletons. The clonotype comes from a male donor in good health and CMV-seronegative. Sequences were obtained from PBMCs. The genes are TRBV19 and TRBJ2-7; 9 nucleotides line up with TRBD1. CDR3 sequence (DNA): TGTGCCAGTAGTATCTCACAGGGGGCGCGGTACGAGCAGTACTTC. Translation gives CASSISQGARYEQYF.